This T cell receptor beta chain was retrieved from a study of shared clonotypes between healthy human individuals. This clone was observed once. The repertoire was sequenced with immunoSEQ multiplex PCR; TCRdb's copy has only in-frame clones and lacks some. The profile shows over 950,000 clones, roughly 80% of them singletons. The sequence derives from a man aged 18 to 29 in good health. Some clones in this sample may be carry-over from other donors' samples. Sequencing input: memory CD4+ T cells from PBMCs. This sample's subset: CD45RA-negative fraction.

CDR3: CASTRDRASNQPQHF. The CDR3 region has the DNA TGTGCCAGTACCCGGGACAGGGCTAGCAATCAGCCCCAGCATTTT. The rearrangement joins TRBV19 to TRBJ1-5, with TRBD1 matching over 9 bases. CDR3 length equals 15 residues. J gave up 0 bases and V 7 bases, and 4 bases lay outside the gene matches. Germline CDR1 reads LNHDA; CDR2 reads SQIVND (reference sequence).